This entry concerns a single TCR beta chain. In the original analysis: Amplification of reference gene primers was used by the study to estimate nucleated cell counts. Measured with immunoSEQ multiplex PCR; TCRdb has only the in-frame clones, and not every one. The V and J calls and clone size were taken over from that table, and D and trimming were inferred from the DNA. The data show 400,000 to 450,000 clones, more than 80% seen once. The ends were cut back, 4 bases at V and 5 bases at J, with 17 bases in the middle. The germline gives CDR1 SGHTA, CDR2 FQGNSA. The CDR3 loop spans 15 amino acids. The entry originates in a study of blood T cell repertoires in COVID-19. Turning to the study itself: The United States, Italy and Spain provided the acute and convalescent COVID-19 samples. Nucleic acid was either cDNA or gDNA, and it came from T cells, B-cell-depleted T cells, or PBMCs.

The chain carries TRBV7-2 and TRBJ1-2; the D gene is possibly TRBD1 (5 bases). Sequencing was done on a sample of peripheral blood. This sequence originates from a woman between 25 and 40 years old with active or convalescent COVID-19. CDR3 DNA sequence: TGTGCCAGCAGCTCCGGGGCGGGGGTGAGGTATGGCTACACCTTC. Its translation: CASSSGAGVRYGYTF.